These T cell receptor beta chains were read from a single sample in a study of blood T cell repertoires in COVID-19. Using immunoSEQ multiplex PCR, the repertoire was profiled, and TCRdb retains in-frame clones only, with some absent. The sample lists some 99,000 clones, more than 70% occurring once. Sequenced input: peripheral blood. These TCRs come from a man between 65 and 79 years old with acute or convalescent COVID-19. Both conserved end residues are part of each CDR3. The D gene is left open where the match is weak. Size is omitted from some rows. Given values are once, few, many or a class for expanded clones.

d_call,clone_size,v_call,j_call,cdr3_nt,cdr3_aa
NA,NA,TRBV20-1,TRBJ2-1,TGCAGTGCTAGGAGGAATGAGCAGTTCTTC,CSARRNEQFF
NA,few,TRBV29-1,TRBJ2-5,TGCAGCGTTGATGGGGCGGCGGAGACCCAGTACTTC,CSVDGAAETQYF
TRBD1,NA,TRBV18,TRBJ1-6,TGTGCCAGCTCACCCCCGGGACAGAATAATTCACCCCTCCACTTT,CASSPPGQNNSPLHF
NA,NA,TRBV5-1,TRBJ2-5,TGCGCCAGCAGCTTGGGCGGGGTGGACGAGACCCAGTACTTC,CASSLGGVDETQYF
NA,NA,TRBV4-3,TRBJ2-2,TGCGCCAGCAGCCAAGATCTCGGCCAGGTGGTTGGCGGGGAGCTGTTTTTT,CASSQDLGQVVGGELFF
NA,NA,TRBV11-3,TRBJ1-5,TGTGCCAGCAGCTTAGAGTGCGGGGATCAGCCCCAGCATTTT,CASSLECGDQPQHF
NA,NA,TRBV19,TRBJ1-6,TGTGCCAGTAGAGGCAGAAAAAGAACAGGGAGCCGGAGGCCCCTCCACTTT,CASRGRKRTGSRRPLHF
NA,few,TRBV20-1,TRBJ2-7,TGCAGTGGGACAGATTCCTACGAGCAGTACTTC,CSGTDSYEQYF
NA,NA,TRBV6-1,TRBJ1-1,TGTGCCAGCAGTGAATCTCCGGGGGATTCGACTGAAGCTTTCTTT,CASSESPGDSTEAFF
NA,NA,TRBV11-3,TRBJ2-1,TGTGCCAGCAGCTTAGAAATGCGCCATGAGCAGTTCTTC,CASSLEMRHEQFF
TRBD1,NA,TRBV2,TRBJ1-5,TGTGCCAGCAGTGAGCTGACAGGGGGGGGCCAGCCCCAGCATTTT,CASSELTGGGQPQHF
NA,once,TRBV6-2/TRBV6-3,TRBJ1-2,TGTGCCAGCAGTTACGCCACAGGGAGCTACACCTTC,CASSYATGSYTF
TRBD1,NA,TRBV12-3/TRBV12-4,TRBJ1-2,TGTGCCAGCAGCACAGGGGTTTATGGCTACACCTTC,CASSTGVYGYTF
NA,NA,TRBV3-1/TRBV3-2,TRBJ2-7,TGTGCCAGCAGCCAAGAGCGCGGTAGCGCGTACTTC,CASSQERGSAYF
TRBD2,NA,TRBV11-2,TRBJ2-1,TGTGCCAGCAGCCCTATTGGGACTAGCGTCTACAATGAGCAGTTCTTC,CASSPIGTSVYNEQFF
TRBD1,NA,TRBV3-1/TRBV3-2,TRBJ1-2,TGTGCCAGCAGCCTCCGACAGGGAAACTATGGCTACACCTTC,CASSLRQGNYGYTF
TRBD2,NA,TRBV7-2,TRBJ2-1,TGTGCCAGCAGCTTTACCGGGACTAGCGGGTCCAATGAGCAGTTCTTC,CASSFTGTSGSNEQFF
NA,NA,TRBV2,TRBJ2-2,TGTGCCAGCAGTCAAAGGGGGCAGCGGGGGACCGGGGAGCTGTTTTTT,CASSQRGQRGTGELFF
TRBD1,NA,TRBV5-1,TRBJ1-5,TGCGCCAGCAGCCAGGCAGGGGGCAGCAATCAGCCCCAGCATTTT,CASSQAGGSNQPQHF
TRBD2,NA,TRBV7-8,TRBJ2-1,TGTGCCAGCAGCTTAGGCGGGAGCCGGGTAAATGAGCAGTTCTTC,CASSLGGSRVNEQFF
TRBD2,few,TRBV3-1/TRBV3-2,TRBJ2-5,TGTGCCAGCAGGGAACGACTAGCGGGAGCCGGAGAGACCCAGTACTTC,CASRERLAGAGETQYF
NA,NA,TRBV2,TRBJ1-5,TGTGCCAGCAGTGAAGCGCCGGGGGGATATCAGCCCCAGCATTTT,CASSEAPGGYQPQHF
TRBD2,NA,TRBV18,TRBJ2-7,TGTGCCAGCTCACCAGTGGGAGGGCCTGCCGAGCAGTACTTC,CASSPVGGPAEQYF
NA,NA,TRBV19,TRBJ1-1,TGTGCCAGTAGTATATCTGCCGGAGGCACTGAAGCTTTCTTT,CASSISAGGTEAFF
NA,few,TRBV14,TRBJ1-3,TGTGCCAGCAGCCAAAATTCCGTACAGGGTCGAGGAAACACCATATATTTT,CASSQNSVQGRGNTIYF
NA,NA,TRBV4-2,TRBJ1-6,TGTGCCAGCAGCCAAGAGTGGTGGGGCAAGTATAATTCACCCCTCCACTTT,CASSQEWWGKYNSPLHF
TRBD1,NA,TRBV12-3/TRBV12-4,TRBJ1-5,TGTGCCAGCAGAGGGGGCGTCAATCAGCCCCAGCATTTT,CASRGGVNQPQHF
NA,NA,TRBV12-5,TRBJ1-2,TGTGCTAGTGGTTGGTGGGGCGTGGATGGCTACACCTTC,CASGWWGVDGYTF
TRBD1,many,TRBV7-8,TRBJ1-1,TGTGCCAGCAGCCCGAGGGACAGGGTGCTTCGCACTGAAGCTTTCTTT,CASSPRDRVLRTEAFF
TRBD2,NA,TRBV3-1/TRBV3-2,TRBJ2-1,TGTGCCAGCAGCCAAATGGAGGTAGCGGGAGGGTACAATGAGCAGTTCTTC,CASSQMEVAGGYNEQFF
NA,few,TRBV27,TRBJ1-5,TGTGCCAGCTCTTTGGTTAGGGGCGGTCAGCCCCAGCATTTT,CASSLVRGGQPQHF
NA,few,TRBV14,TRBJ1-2,TGTGCCAGCAGCCAAGATATAGCAGGGGTTGGAGGAGATGGCTACACCTTC,CASSQDIAGVGGDGYTF
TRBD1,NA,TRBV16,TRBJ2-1,TGTGCCAGCAGCCCGGGACAGGGGGTATTTTATGAGCAGTTCTTC,CASSPGQGVFYEQFF
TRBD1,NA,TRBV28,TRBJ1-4,TGTGCCAGCAGGGACAGGGAAGGTGAAAAACTGTTTTTT,CASRDREGEKLFF
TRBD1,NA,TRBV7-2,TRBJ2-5,TGTGCCAGCAGCATAACAGGGGGCCAAGAGACCCAGTACTTC,CASSITGGQETQYF
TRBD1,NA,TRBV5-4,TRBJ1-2,TGTGCCAGCAGCTTCCAGATACAGGGGCACTATGGCTACACCTTC,CASSFQIQGHYGYTF
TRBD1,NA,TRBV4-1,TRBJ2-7,TGCGCCAGCAGCCAAGATAGGGACAGGGGCGAGCAGTACTTC,CASSQDRDRGEQYF
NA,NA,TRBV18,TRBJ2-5,TGTGCCAGCTCACCGAACCCACCCCCGGGGGTGACCCAGTACTTC,CASSPNPPPGVTQYF
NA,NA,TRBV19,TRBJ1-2,TGTGCCAGTAGGAGTCCAGGGGTTGGATCCTCCTATGGCTACACCTTC,CASRSPGVGSSYGYTF
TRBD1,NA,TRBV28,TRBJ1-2,TGTGCCAGCAGTAGACAGGGGTTCTACTATGGCTACACCTTC,CASSRQGFYYGYTF
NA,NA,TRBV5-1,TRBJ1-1,TGCGCCAGCAGCGGGGCCGATCACACTGAAGCTTTCTTT,CASSGADHTEAFF
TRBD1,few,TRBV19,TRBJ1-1,TGTGCCAGCATTGACAGGGACACTGAAGCTTTCTTT,CASIDRDTEAFF
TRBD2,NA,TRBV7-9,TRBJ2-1,TGTGCCAGCAGCTCGACTAGCGGGAGGCCCCTCGATCACAATGAGCAGTTCTTC,CASSSTSGRPLDHNEQFF
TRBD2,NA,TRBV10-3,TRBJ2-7,TGTGCCTCCGCGACTAGCGGGATAAACGAGCAGTACTTC,CASATSGINEQYF
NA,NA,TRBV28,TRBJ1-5,TGTGCCAGCAGTTCACGGACGGAAGGAGGAACTAATCAGCCCCAGCATTTT,CASSSRTEGGTNQPQHF
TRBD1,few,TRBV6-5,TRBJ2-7,TGTGCCAGCACCCACCGCGGGACAGGGGGCTACGAGCAGTACTTC,CASTHRGTGGYEQYF
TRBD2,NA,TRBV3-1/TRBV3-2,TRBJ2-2,TGTGCCAGCAGCCAAGACTCTAGCGGGAGCAACACCGGGGAGCTGTTTTTT,CASSQDSSGSNTGELFF
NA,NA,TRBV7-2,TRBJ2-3,TGTGCCAGCAGCTTGGCAAGCACAGATACGCAGTATTTT,CASSLASTDTQYF
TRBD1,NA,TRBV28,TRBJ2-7,TGTGCCAGCAGTCCCCCGGGACAGCTGTCCTACGAGCAGTACTTC,CASSPPGQLSYEQYF
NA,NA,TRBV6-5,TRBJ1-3,TGTGCCAGCAGACGGGAGACTCACTCTGGAAACACCATATATTTT,CASRRETHSGNTIYF
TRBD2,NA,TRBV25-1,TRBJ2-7,TGTGCCAGCAGTGTCCCGGGACTAGCGGGAGGGTATCAGTACTTC,CASSVPGLAGGYQYF